This T cell receptor beta chain was identified during a study of T cells in Graves' hyperthyroidism and ophthalmopathy (dated by TCRdb to about 2019). For the wider study: Peripheral blood was sampled at the time of initial diagnosis, prior to any treatment. A discovery cohort of about 96 patients, roughly 40 with Graves' ophthalmopathy and 55 to 60 with stable Graves' hyperthyroidism, was used to find distinguishing TCR V-J signatures. Whether ophthalmopathy could be predicted prospectively was tested in an independent validation cohort made up of 18 to 20 hyperthyroidism patients plus 17 patients who later progressed to ophthalmopathy. The 100 or so discovery patients were randomly divided into training and test sets at a 7:3 ratio. In addition, the study compared T-cell repertoires in thyroid tissue and in blood from about six Graves' hyperthyroidism patients. The paper reports TCR Vbeta CDR3 sequencing of over 120 peripheral blood samples: approximately 43 ophthalmopathy, approximately 74 hyperthyroidism and about 17 progressor patients. Following sampling, methimazole starting at 30 mg daily was given to hyperthyroidism patients, and high-dose intravenous methylprednisolone was given to ophthalmopathy patients. Study-wide conclusions, independent of this receptor: A model built on a 13 V-J signature distinguished ophthalmopathy from stable hyperthyroidism, reaching 85% to 90% sensitivity and about 81% specificity in cross-validation and 80%/75% in testing. No statistical method was used to fix the sample size in advance, and group allocation was not hidden from the investigators. In validation, progression to ophthalmopathy was predicted by the model with 70.59% sensitivity and 72.22% specificity, a median of approximately 7.1 months before onset. Blood samples also contained most of the expanded thyroid clonotypes (frequency above 0.001), which suggests that blood repertoires may reflect thyroid immune responses.

Amplification of TCR beta CDR3 regions was carried out from RNA transcripts. A first-round RT-PCR of the TCR CDR3 used the HTBI primer set with the Qiagen OneStep RT-PCR kit. Libraries were constructed in a second round of multiplex PCR, after which size selection and purification were carried out. The libraries were sequenced on an Illumina HiSeq2000 using paired-end 100 bp reads. In the paper's pipeline: Raw data were processed with SOAPnuke, discarding reads with adapters, uncalled bases, mean Phred below 15, or no exact constant-primer or identifier match. High-quality paired reads were merged using COPE v1.2.5, and each unique nucleotide sequence was defined as a clonotype. MiTCR v1.1 was used to align the clonotypes against IMGT TRBV, TRBD and TRBJ reference segments. The analysis was restricted to V-J combinations with a frequency above 0.0001, which together covered 98% to 99.2% of the repertoires. A TCS score was defined as the ratio between F50 (clonal expansion) and ExV (chaos), using BLOSUM62-based TCRdist between CDR3 peptides within each V-J. Welch's t-statistics and random forest reduced roughly 530 V-J features to roughly 13, which were used in a naive Bayes classifier (R e1071). Using fastp at Q25 and MiXCR, TCRdb reprocessed the public reads and kept productive beta chains. Every entry covers one CDR3 protein and lists the most common genes and DNA from its rows. For this entry, the V and J calls and clone size follow TCRdb and not the study's own pipeline. The sample table contains a few hundred thousand distinct CDR3 sequences; only one count was recorded for approximately 23% of them. The ten largest clonotypes hold approximately 49% of the sample.

This clonotype was seen only a few times. Its binding antigen is unknown. Base quality data are lacking; no much larger clone is found one base away. V loses 2 bases at its end and J loses 0 bases; junction bases beyond the gene matches: 1. From a lookup of the germline V gene, CDR1 and CDR2 are LGHNA and YNFKEQ. Including the terminal cysteine and phenylalanine, the CDR3 comprises 14 residues. The DNA shown is the 42-base CDR3, in frame from base 1. Ophthalmopathy patients had moderately to severely active disease, Clinical Activity Score of at least 3, NOSPECS grade of at least 4, and duration under 3 months. Patients with uncontrolled infections, other autoimmune diseases, pregnancy or lactation were excluded. Diagnoses relied on clinical symptoms, serum thyroxine and TRAb, thyroid ultrasound and orbital computed tomography. PBMCs were separated from roughly 10 ml of fresh peripheral blood using Ficoll-Paque density gradient centrifugation. Total RNA was extracted with Trizol reagent, and quality was checked on an Agilent 2100 Bioanalyzer.

Sequenced input: blood. This sequence originates from a woman in her 70s with Graves' ophthalmopathy. The rearranged segments are TRBV4-2 and TRBJ2-7; TRBD1 matches 7 bases in the middle. The bases are TGTGCCAGCAGCCAAAGACAGGGCTCCTACGAGCAGTACTTC. Its protein is CASSQRQGSYEQYF.